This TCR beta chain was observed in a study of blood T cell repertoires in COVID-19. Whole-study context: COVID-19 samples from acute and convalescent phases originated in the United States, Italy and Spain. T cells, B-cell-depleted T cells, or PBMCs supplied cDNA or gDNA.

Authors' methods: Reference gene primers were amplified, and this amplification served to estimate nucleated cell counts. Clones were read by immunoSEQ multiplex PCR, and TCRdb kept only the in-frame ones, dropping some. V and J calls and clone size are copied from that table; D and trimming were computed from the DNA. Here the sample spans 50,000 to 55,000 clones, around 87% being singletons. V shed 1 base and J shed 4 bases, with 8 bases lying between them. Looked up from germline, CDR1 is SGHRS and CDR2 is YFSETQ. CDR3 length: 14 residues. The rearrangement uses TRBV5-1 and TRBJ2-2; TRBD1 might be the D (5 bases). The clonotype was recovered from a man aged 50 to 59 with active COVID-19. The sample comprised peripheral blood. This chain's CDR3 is CASSLQGVTGELFF. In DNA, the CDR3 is TGCGCCAGCAGCTTGCAGGGCGTCACCGGGGAGCTGTTTTTT.